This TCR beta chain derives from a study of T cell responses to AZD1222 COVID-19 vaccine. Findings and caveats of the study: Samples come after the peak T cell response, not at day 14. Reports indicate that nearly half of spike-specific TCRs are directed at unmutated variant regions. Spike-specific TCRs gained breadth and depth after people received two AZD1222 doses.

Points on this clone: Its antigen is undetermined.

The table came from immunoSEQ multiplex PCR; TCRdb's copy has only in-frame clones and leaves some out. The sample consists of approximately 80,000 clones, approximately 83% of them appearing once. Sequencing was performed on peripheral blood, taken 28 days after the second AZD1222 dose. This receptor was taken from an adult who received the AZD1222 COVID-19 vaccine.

CDR3 nucleotide sequence: TGTGCCAGCGGTCGGTGGGGTTCTAACTATGGCTACACCTTC. It is translated as CASGRWGSNYGYTF. The gene calls are TRBV6-5 and TRBJ1-2; D unclear. The CDR3 is 14 amino acids. Germline assignment: CDR1 MNHEY and CDR2 SVGAGI. Trimming stripped 8 bases from V and 0 bases from J, with 13 bases between.